Following are 2 T cell receptor beta chains from one sample sequenced in a study of cytomegalovirus exposure and HLA in healthy donors. Primers for the PCR totalled 60 Vbeta and 13 Jbeta. The method was immunoSEQ multiplex PCR; TCRdb's version includes in-frame clones alone and lacks a portion of them. The top ten hold roughly 4.5% of the sample, which has about 57,000 clones, 65% to 90% seen once. Sequencing was performed on PBMCs. Receptor source: a man aged 30 to 39 in good health and CMV-seronegative.

The CDR3 spells CASSLYSGGFQETQYF. CDR3 in DNA: TGTGCCAGCAGCTTATATAGCGGGGGCTTCCAAGAGACCCAGTACTTC. V is TRBV11-2 and J is TRBJ2-5, with 9 bases that match TRBD2. V lost 2 bases and J lost 1; bases outside the gene matches: 5. Per the germline V gene, CDR1 is SGHAT and CDR2 is FQNNGV. The CDR3 extends over 16 amino acids.

V is TRBV6-5 and J is TRBJ1-6; no definite D call. CDR3 length: 14 amino acids. Between the trimmed V and J ends, which lost 2 bases and 5 bases, there was a span of 7 bases. Germline CDR1 is MNHEY and CDR2 is SVGAGI. The CDR3 loop is CASSYEGNNSPLHF. The CDR3 DNA sequence: TGTGCCAGCAGTTACGAGGGTAATAATTCACCCCTCCACTTT.